This TCR beta chain was captured in a study of regulatory T cells in long-lasting Graves disease. Sequencing libraries for TCR beta were prepared with iRepertoire HTBI primers and Arm-PCR of CDR3 regions. TCRdb reprocessed the multiplex PCR reads with MiXCR, giving one entry per CDR3 protein. In the table there are 350,000 to 550,000 distinct CDR3 sequences, about 15% of which are singletons. Points on this clonotype: Antigen unknown.

Broader study findings: Persistent patients had more shared public clonotypes (roughly 2,700) than new patients (about 1,000). Favored gene segments in persistent disease were TRBV28, TRBJ1-2 and TRBJ2-5.

Specified time point: newly diagnosed GD, antithyroid drugs for less than 3 months. After RNA was extracted from PBMCs, the TCR library was made from it. Germline values: CDR1 ENHRY, CDR2 SYGVKD. Trimming left V 10 bases short and J 6 bases short, with 16 bases between. The CDR3 is 12 residues long. These data were also reused for a study on T cells in Graves' hyperthyroidism and ophthalmopathy. That work adds: The primer set for the first-round RT-PCR of the TCR CDR3 was HTBI. Stable hyperthyroidism and ophthalmopathy were separated using 13 V-J signatures.

The TCR comes from a woman aged 45 to 65 with Graves disease. J is TRBJ2-7 and V is TRBV10-3; D is tentatively TRBD1 or TRBD2 (5 bases each). The material sequenced was peripheral blood mononuclear cells (PBMCs), taken at new diagnosis, from a patient treated with antithyroid drugs. CDR3 residues: CATSGAQGEQYF. The CDR3 DNA reads TGTGCCACCAGCGGAGCCCAGGGCGAGCAGTACTTC.